This TCR beta chain was documented in a study of shared clonotypes between healthy human individuals. The study's findings and limits: Investigators collected only blood, and repertoires in tissues likely differ. What limited the represented genetic and exposure-history diversity was the small number of donors. When compared with the clonotypes that were shared by all four sorted-subset donors, the non-shared clonotypes turned out to have lower generation probabilities.

In this sample, this clone turned up once. Its target is not known. Here immunoSEQ multiplex PCR was the method, and the copy in TCRdb shows in-frame clones only, minus some. The data contain about 700,000 clones, roughly 70% of them singletons. The TCR originated in a woman aged 25-40 years in good health. The specimen was memory CD4+ T cells sorted from blood. The sample's subset: CD45RA-negative fraction.

Here the CDR3 reads CAWSVMAGAQETQYF. Here the CDR3 DNA reads TGTGCCTGGAGTGTGATGGCGGGAGCCCAAGAGACCCAGTACTTC. The rearrangement uses TRBV30 and TRBJ2-5, with 7 nucleotides matching TRBD2. The CDR3 consists of 15 residues. Germline CDR1 and CDR2: GTSNPN and SVGIG (reference sequence). Germline trimming cut 0 bases from V and 1 base from J; bases unmatched to any gene: 5.